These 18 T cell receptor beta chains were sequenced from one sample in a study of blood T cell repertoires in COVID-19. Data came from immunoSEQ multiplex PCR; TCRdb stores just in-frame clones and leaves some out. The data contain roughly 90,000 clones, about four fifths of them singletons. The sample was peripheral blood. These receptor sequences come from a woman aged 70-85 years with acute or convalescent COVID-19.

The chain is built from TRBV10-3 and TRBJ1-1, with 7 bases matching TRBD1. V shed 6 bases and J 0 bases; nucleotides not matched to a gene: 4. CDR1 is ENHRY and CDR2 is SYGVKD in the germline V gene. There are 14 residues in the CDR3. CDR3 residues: CAISRQGMNTEAFF. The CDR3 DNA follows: TGTGCCATCAGCCGACAGGGAATGAACACTGAAGCTTTCTTT.

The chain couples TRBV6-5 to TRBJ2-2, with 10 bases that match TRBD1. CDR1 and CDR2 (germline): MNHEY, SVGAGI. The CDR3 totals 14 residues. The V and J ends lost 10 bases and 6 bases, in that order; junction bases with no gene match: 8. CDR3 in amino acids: CAIRDRGHSGELFF. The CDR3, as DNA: TGTGCCATCCGGGACAGGGGACACTCCGGGGAGCTGTTTTTT.

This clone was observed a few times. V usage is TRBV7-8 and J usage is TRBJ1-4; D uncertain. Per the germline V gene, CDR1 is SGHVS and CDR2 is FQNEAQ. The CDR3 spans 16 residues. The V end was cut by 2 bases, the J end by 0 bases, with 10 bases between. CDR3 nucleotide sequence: TGTGCCAGCAGCTTACGAGGGCAAGCAACTAATGAAAAACTGTTTTTT. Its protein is CASSLRGQATNEKLFF.

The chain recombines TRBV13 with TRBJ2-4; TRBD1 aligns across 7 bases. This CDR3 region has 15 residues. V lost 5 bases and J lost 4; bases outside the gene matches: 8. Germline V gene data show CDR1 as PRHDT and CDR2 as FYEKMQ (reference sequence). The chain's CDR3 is CASSHGDREKNIQYF. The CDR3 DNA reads TGTGCCAGCAGCCACGGGGACAGAGAAAAAAACATTCAGTACTTC. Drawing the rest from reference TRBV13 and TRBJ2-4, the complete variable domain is AAGVIQSPRHLIKEKRETATLKCYPIPRHDTVYWYQQGPGQDPQFLISFYEKMQSDKGSIPDRFSAQQFSDYHSELNMSSLELGDSALYFCASSHGDREKNIQYFGAGTRLSVL.

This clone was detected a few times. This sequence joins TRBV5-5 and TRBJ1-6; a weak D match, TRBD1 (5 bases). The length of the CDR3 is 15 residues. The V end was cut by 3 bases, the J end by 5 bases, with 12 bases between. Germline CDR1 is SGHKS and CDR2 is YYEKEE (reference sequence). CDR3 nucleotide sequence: TGTGCCAGCAGCTATTTAGACAGAAATAATTCACCCCTCCACTTT. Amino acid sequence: CASSYLDRNNSPLHF.

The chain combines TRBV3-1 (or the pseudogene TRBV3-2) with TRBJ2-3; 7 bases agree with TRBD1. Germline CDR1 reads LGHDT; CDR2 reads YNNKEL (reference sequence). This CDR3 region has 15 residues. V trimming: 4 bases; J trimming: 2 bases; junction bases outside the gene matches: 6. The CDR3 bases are TGTGCCAGCAGCCCCCAGGGGGAGTACACAGATACGCAGTATTTT. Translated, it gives CASSPQGEYTDTQYF.

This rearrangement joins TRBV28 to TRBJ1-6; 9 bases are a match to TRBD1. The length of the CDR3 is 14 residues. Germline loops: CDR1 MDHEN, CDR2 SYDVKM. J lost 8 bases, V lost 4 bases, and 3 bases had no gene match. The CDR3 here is CASSWDRADSPLHF. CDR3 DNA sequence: TGTGCCAGCAGTTGGGACAGGGCGGATTCACCCCTCCACTTT.

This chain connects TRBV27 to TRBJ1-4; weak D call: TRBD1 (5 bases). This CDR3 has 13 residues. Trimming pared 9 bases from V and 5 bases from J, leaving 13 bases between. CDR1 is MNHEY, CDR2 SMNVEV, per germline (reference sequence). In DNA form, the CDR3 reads TGTGCCAGTTCCACAGGCAGGAATGAAAAACTGTTTTTT. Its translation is CASSTGRNEKLFF.

CDR3 in amino acids: CASSETGQRTQYF. DNA of the CDR3: TGTGCCAGCAGCGAAACAGGGCAGCGGACGCAGTATTTT. The chain combines TRBV12-3 or TRBV12-4 with TRBJ2-3; the D gene is possibly TRBD1 (6 bases). V was pared by 6 bases and J by 9 bases, with 16 bases between. There are 13 residues in the CDR3.

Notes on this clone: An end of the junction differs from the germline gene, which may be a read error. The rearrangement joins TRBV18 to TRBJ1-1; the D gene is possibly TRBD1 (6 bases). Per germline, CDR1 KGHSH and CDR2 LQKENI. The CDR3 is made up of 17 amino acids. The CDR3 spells CASSPSTSQGMKTEAFF. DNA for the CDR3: TGTGCCAGCTCACCTTCGACTTCGCAGGGGATGAAGACTGAAGCTTTCTTT.

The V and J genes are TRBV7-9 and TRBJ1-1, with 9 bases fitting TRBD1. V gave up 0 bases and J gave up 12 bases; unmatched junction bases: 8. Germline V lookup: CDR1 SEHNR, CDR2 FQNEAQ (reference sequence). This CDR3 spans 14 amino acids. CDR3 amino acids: CASSLAQAGQGTFF. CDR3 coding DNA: TGTGCCAGCAGCTTAGCACAAGCCGGACAGGGGACTTTCTTT.

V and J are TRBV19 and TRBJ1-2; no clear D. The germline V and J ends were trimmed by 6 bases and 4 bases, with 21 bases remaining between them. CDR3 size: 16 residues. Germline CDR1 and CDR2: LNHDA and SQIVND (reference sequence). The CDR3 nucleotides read TGTGCCAGTAGGCATCCCCCTGGGAGGGAGGGCTATGGCTACACCTTC. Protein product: CASRHPPGREGYGYTF. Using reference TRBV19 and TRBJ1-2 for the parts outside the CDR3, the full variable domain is DGGITQSPKYLFRKEGQNVTLSCEQNLNHDAMYWYRQDPGQGLRLIYYSQIVNDFQKGDIAEGYSVSREKKESFPLTVTSAQKNPTAFYLCASRHPPGREGYGYTFGSGTRLTVV.

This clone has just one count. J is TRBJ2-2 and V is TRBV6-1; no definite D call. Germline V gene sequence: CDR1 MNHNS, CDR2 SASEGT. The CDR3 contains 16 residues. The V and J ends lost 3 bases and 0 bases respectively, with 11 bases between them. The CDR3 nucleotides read TGTGCCAGCAGTGAGACCAGGCCTCCGAACACCGGGGAGCTGTTTTTT. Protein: CASSETRPPNTGELFF.

The CDR3 is CASSFGITQPQHF. The CDR3 bases are TGTGCCAGCAGTTTCGGGATTACTCAGCCCCAGCATTTT. This rearrangement joins TRBV6-2 or TRBV6-3 to TRBJ1-5; D not certain. Germline V gene data show CDR1 as MNHEY and CDR2 as SVGEGT. V was cut by 4 bases and J by 6 bases, with 10 bases left in between. This CDR3 spans 13 amino acids.

CDR3 loop: CASSSQGAPGANVLTF. The CDR3 nucleotides are TGTGCCAGCAGTTCCCAAGGGGCCCCGGGGGCCAACGTCCTGACTTTC. This sequence joins TRBV28 and TRBJ2-6; a possible D gene is TRBD1 (5 bases). Trimming took off 4 bases at V and 4 bases at J, with 14 bases between the two ends. The CDR3 runs 16 residues. Germline loops: CDR1 MDHEN, CDR2 SYDVKM.

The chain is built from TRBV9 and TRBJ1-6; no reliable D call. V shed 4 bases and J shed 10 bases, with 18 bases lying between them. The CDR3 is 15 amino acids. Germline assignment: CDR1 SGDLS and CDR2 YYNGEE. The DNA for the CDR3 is TGTGCCAGCAGCCCTTCCGCGGGGTCGGGGTCACCCCTCCACTTT. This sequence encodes CASSPSAGSGSPLHF.

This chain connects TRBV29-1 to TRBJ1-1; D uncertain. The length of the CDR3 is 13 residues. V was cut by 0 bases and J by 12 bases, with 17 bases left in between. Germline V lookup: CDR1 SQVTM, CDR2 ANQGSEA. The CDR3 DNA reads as TGCAGCGTTGAAGAGGAGTCCACGAGAATGACTTTCTTT. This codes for CSVEEESTRMTFF. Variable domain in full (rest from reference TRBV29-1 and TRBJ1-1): SAVISQKPSRDICQRGTSLTIQCQVDSQVTMMFWYRQQPGQSLTLIATANQGSEATYESGFVIDKFPISRPNLTFSTLTVSNMSPEDSSIYLCSVEEESTRMTFFGQGTRLTVV.

The CDR3 DNA sequence: TGTGCCAGCAGTTCCCTCGGAGGTAGCAGTAACACTGAAGCTTTCTTT. Translation: CASSSLGGSSNTEAFF. The V and J genes are TRBV27 and TRBJ1-1, with D unresolved. CDR3 length: 16 residues. V lost 4 bases and J lost 2, with 17 bases in between. Germline values: CDR1 MNHEY, CDR2 SMNVEV (reference sequence).